This T cell receptor beta chain was sequenced during a study of blood T cell repertoires in COVID-19. Repertoires were generated with immunoSEQ multiplex PCR, while TCRdb's copy carries only in-frame clones and drops some. The table lists some 370,000 clones, over 75% of them singletons. Sequenced material: peripheral blood. The TCR sequence derives from a woman in her 30s with COVID-19, enrolled during active disease.

This CDR3 reads CASSQDTLADNEQFF. CDR3 nucleotides: TGTGCCAGCAGCCAAGACACCCTAGCGGACAATGAGCAGTTCTTC. The rearrangement links TRBV3-1 (or the pseudogene TRBV3-2) to TRBJ2-1, with 7 nucleotides matching TRBD2. The CDR3 covers 15 residues. J gave up 5 bases and V 0 bases, and 4 bases lay outside the gene matches. CDR1 LGHDT and CDR2 YNNKEL come from the germline V gene (reference sequence).